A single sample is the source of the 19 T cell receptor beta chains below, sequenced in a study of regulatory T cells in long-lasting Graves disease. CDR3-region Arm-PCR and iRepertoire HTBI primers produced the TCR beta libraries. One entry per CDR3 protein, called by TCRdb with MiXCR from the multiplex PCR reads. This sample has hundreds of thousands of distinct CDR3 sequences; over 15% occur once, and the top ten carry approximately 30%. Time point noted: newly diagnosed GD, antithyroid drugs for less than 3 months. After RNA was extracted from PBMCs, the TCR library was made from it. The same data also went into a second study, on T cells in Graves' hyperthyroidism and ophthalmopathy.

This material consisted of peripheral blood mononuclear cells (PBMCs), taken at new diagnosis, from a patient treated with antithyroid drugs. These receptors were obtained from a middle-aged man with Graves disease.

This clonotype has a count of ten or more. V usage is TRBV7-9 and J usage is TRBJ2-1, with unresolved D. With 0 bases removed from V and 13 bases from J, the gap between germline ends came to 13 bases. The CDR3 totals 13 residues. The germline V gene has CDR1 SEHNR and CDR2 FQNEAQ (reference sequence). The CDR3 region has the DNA TGTGCCAGCAGCTTAGCGCCCCAGAACAGCCAGTTCTTC. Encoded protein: CASSLAPQNSQFF.

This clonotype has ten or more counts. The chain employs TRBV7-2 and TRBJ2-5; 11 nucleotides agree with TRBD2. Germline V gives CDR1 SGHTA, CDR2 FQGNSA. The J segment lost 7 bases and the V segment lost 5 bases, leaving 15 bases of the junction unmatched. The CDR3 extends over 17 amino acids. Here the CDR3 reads CASSLLAGGPARRTQYF. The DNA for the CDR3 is TGTGCCAGCAGCCTTCTAGCGGGGGGCCCTGCCAGGCGGACCCAGTACTTC.

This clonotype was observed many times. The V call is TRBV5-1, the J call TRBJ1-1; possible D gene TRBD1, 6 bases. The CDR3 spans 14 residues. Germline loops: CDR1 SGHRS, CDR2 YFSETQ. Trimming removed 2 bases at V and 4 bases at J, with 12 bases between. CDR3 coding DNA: TGCGCCAGCAGCTTTTCAACAGGGTCCACTGAAGCTTTCTTT. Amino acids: CASSFSTGSTEAFF.

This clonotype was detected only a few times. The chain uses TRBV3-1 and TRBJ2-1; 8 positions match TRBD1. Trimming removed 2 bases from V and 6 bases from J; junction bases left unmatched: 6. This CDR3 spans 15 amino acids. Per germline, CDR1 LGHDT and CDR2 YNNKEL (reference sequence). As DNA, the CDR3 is TGTGCCAGCAGCCAAATCTTAACAGGGGGCAATGAGCAGTTCTTC. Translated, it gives CASSQILTGGNEQFF.

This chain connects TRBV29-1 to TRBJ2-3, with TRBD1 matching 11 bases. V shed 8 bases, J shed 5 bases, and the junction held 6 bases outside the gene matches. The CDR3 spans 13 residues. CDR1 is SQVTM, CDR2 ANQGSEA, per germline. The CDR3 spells CSHGQGAGDTQYF. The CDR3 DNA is TGCAGCCATGGACAGGGGGCCGGAGATACGCAGTATTTT.

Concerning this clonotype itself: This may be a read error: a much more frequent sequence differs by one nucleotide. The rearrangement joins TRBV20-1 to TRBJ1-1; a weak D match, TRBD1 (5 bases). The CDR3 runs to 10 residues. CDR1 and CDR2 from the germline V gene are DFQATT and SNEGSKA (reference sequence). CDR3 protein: CSAIGTEALF. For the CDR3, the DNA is TGCAGTGCAATTGGGACTGAAGCTCTCTTT.

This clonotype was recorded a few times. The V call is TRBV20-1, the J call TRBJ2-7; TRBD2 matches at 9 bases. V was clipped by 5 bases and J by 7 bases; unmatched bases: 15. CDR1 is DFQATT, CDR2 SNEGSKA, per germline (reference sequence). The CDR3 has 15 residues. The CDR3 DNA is TGCAGTGCTCTACGTCGGGCGGGGGGGCCGGGTGAGCAGTACTTC. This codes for CSALRRAGGPGEQYF.

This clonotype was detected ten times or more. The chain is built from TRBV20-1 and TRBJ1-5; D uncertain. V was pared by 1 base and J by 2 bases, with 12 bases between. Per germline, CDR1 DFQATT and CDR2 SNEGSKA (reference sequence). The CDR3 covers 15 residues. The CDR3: CSARVFGRGNQPQHF. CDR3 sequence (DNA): TGCAGTGCTAGAGTATTCGGTAGGGGCAATCAGCCCCAGCATTTT.

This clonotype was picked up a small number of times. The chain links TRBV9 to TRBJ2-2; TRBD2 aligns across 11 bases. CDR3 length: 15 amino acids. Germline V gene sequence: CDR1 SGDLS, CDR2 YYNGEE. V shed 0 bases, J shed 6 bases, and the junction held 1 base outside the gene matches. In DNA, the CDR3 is TGTGCCAGCAGCGTAGCACTAGCGGGAGCCGGGGAGCTGTTTTTT. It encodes CASSVALAGAGELFF. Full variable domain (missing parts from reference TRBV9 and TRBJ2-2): DSGVTQTPKHLITATGQRVTLRCSPRSGDLSVYWYQQSLDQGLQFLIQYYNGEERAKGNILERFSAQQFPDLHSELNLSSLELGDSALYFCASSVALAGAGELFFGEGSRLTVL.

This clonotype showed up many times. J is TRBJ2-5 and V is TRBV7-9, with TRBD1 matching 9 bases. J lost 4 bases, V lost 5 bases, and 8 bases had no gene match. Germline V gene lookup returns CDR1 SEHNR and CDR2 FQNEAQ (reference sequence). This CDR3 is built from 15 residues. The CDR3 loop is CASSDGTGTGETQYF. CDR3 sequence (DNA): TGTGCCAGCAGCGACGGGACAGGGACGGGAGAGACCCAGTACTTC.

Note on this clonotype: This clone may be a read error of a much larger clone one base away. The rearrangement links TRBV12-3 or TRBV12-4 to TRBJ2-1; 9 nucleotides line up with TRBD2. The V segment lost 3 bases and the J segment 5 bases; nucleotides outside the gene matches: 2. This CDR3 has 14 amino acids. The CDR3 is CASSLGGGDNEQFF. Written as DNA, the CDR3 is TGTGCCAGCAGTTTGGGCGGGGGGGACAATGAGCAGTTCTTC.

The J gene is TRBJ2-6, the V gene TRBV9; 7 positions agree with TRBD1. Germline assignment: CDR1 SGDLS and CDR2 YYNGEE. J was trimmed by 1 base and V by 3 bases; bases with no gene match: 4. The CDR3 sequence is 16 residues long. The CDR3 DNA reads TGTGCCAGCAGCGCCCGACAGGGATCTGGGGCCAACGTCCTGACTTTC. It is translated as CASSARQGSGANVLTF.

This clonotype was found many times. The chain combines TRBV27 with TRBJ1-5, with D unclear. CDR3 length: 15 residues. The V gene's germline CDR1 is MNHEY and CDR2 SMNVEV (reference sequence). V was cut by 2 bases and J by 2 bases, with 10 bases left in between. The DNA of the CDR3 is TGTGCCAGCAGTTTAGATGGGTTTGGCAATCAGCCCCAGCATTTT. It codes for CASSLDGFGNQPQHF.

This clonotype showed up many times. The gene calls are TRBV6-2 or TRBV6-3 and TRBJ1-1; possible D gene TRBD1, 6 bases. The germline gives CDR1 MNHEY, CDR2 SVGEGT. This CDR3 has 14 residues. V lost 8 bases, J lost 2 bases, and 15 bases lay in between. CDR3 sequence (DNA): TGTGCCAGCGTGGGGGGGGCCGGAAACACTGAAGCTTTCTTT. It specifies CASVGGAGNTEAFF.

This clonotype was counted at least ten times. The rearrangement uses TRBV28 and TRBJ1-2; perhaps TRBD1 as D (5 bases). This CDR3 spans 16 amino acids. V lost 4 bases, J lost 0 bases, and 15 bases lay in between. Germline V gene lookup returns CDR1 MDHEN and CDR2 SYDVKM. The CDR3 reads CASSSVVTVTNYGYTF. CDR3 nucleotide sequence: TGTGCCAGCAGTTCGGTCGTGACAGTAACTAACTATGGCTACACCTTC.

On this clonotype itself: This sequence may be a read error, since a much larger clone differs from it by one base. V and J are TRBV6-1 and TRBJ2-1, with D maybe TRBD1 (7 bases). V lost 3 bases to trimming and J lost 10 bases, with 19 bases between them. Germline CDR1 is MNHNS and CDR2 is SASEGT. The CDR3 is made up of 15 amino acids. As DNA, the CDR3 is TGTGCCAGCAGTGACGACAGGGACTTCTCCTACGAGCAGTTCTTC. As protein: CASSDDRDFSYEQFF.

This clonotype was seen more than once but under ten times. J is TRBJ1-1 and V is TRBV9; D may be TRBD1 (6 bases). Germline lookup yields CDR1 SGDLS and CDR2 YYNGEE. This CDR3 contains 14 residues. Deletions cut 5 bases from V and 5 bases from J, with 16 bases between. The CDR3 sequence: CASRKLGGRTEAFF. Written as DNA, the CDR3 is TGTGCCAGCAGGAAACTGGGGGGGCGGACTGAAGCTTTCTTT.

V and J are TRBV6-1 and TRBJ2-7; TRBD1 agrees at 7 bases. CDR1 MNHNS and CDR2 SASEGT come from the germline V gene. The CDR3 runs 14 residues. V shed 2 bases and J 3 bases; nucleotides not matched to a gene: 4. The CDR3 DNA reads TGTGCCAGCAGTGAAACGGGACAGCACTACGAGCAGTACTTC. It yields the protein CASSETGQHYEQYF.

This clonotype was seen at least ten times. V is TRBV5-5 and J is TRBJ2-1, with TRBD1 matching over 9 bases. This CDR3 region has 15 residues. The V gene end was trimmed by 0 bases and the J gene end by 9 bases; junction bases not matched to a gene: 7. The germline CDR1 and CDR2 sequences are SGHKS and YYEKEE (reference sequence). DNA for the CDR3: TGTGCCAGCAGCTTGGCCGGGACAGGGTATAGTGAGCAGTTCTTC. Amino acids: CASSLAGTGYSEQFF.